The subject of this entry is one T cell receptor (beta chain). This entry belongs to a study of technical replicates of blood from a few donors. This CDR3 region has 14 residues. Per germline, CDR1 MNHEY and CDR2 SMNVEV (reference sequence). Trimming cost V 4 bases and J 5 bases; bases outside gene matches: 4. Libraries were prepared by immunoSEQ multiplex PCR; TCRdb keeps only in-frame clonotypes and omits some of them. The repertoire holds 70,000 to 90,000 clones, approximately 94% seen once, with about 0.4% in the top ten. The TCR comes from a human donor in good health. The V and J genes are TRBV27 and TRBJ2-2, with TRBD1 identical over 7 bases. The specimen was T cells isolated from PBMCs. CDR3 in DNA: TGTGCCAGCAGTTCACCGACAGGGACCGGGGAGCTGTTTTTT. It encodes CASSSPTGTGELFF.